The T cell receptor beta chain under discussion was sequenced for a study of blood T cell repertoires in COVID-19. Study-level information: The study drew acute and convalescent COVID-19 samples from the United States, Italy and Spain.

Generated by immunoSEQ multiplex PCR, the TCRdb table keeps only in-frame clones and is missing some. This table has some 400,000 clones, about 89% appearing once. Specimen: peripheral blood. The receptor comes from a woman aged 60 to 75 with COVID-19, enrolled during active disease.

CDR3 bases: TGTGCCAGCAGAACTGCCTCCCTCGAGCAGTACTTC. This codes for CASRTASLEQYF. This chain links TRBV6-5 with TRBJ2-7; D call uncertain. This CDR3 has 12 residues. Germline V CDR1 and CDR2: MNHEY, SVGAGI. The germline V and J ends were trimmed by 6 bases and 6 bases, with 12 bases remaining between them.